These 30 T cell receptor beta chains were all obtained from the same sample, sequenced in a study of blood T cell repertoires in COVID-19. Produced via immunoSEQ multiplex PCR; TCRdb's table is partial and in-frame only. The profile shows 240,000 or so clones, 82% of them singletons. The source material was peripheral blood. The receptors come from a woman in her sixties or seventies with active or convalescent COVID-19.

The J gene is TRBJ1-1, the V gene TRBV6-6, with 11 bases lining up with TRBD1. The CDR3 has 16 amino acids. Germline values: CDR1 MNHNY, CDR2 SVGAGI (reference sequence). The V gene end was trimmed by 5 bases and the J gene end by 3 bases; junction bases not matched to a gene: 8. The CDR3 nucleotides read TGTGCCAGCAGTAGAGGACAGGGGGCGGGGGACACTGAAGCTTTCTTT. This codes for CASSRGQGAGDTEAFF.

This clone was counted only a few times. The V and J genes are TRBV7-9 and TRBJ2-7; 9 positions match TRBD2. Trimming took 5 bases from V and 7 from J; bases not matched to a gene: 24. Germline assignment: CDR1 SEHNR and CDR2 FQNEAQ (reference sequence). The CDR3 has 19 residues. The CDR3 is CASSPSNAGGPYGVREQYF. CDR3 DNA sequence: TGTGCCAGCAGCCCGTCTAATGCGGGGGGGCCTTATGGGGTTCGAGAGCAGTACTTC.

This clone was counted between two and nine times. V is TRBV19 and J is TRBJ1-2; 10 bases fit TRBD1. Germline V gene sequence: CDR1 LNHDA, CDR2 SQIVND (reference sequence). Losses at the gene ends were 9 bases for V and 4 bases for J; bases not matched to a gene: 8. This CDR3 comprises 14 residues. The CDR3 nucleotides read TGTGCCAGCTGGTGGGGACAGGGGAGCTATGGCTACACCTTC. Its translation: CASWWGQGSYGYTF.

The genes are TRBV7-9 and TRBJ1-4; D is undetermined. This CDR3 is 13 amino acids long. Germline V gene data show CDR1 as SEHNR and CDR2 as FQNEAQ (reference sequence). Trimming left V 5 bases short and J 4 bases short, with 8 bases between. The DNA for the CDR3 is TGTGCCAGCAGCCCCACGAGTAATGAAAAACTGTTTTTT. It yields the protein CASSPTSNEKLFF.

This clone turned up a few times. The chain has TRBV24-1 and TRBJ2-3; 12 bases align to TRBD2. Germline V gene lookup returns CDR1 KGHDR and CDR2 SFDVKD. J gave up 9 bases and V 2 bases, and 8 bases lay outside the gene matches. The CDR3 has 16 amino acids. The CDR3 nucleotides read TGTGCCACCAGTGATTCTCTAGCGGGGGGGTACGGGACGCAGTATTTT. It is translated as CATSDSLAGGYGTQYF.

The chain couples TRBV19 to TRBJ1-2; 12 nucleotides agree with TRBD1. The CDR3 covers 13 residues. Looked up from germline, CDR1 is LNHDA and CDR2 is SQIVND (reference sequence). With V trimmed by 10 bases and J by 4 bases, 4 bases remained unmatched. The CDR3 nucleotides read TGTGCCACGGGACAGGGGGCGTCCTATGGCTACACCTTC. Translated: CATGQGASYGYTF. Full variable domain (outside the CDR3, taken from reference TRBV19 and TRBJ1-2): DGGITQSPKYLFRKEGQNVTLSCEQNLNHDAMYWYRQDPGQGLRLIYYSQIVNDFQKGDIAEGYSVSREKKESFPLTVTSAQKNPTAFYLCATGQGASYGYTFGSGTRLTVV.

The chain has TRBV7-9 and TRBJ2-5, with TRBD1 matching over 7 bases. From germline, CDR1 is SEHNR and CDR2 FQNEAQ (reference sequence). V shed 2 bases, J shed 0 bases, and the junction held 3 bases outside the gene matches. The CDR3 covers 15 residues. This chain's CDR3 is CASSLLDRYQETQYF. The CDR3 coding sequence is TGTGCCAGCAGCTTATTGGACAGGTACCAAGAGACCCAGTACTTC.

The J gene is TRBJ2-7, the V gene TRBV30; 9 bases match TRBD2. Looked up from germline, CDR1 is GTSNPN and CDR2 is SVGIG (reference sequence). There are 14 residues in the CDR3. V trimming: 3 bases; J trimming: 4 bases; junction bases outside the gene matches: 7. The CDR3 here is CAWSAGTSRYEQYF. The CDR3 region has the DNA TGTGCCTGGAGCGCCGGGACTAGCCGGTACGAGCAGTACTTC.

The chain couples TRBV6-6 to TRBJ2-3, with a weak D call TRBD1 (7 bases). With 7 bases removed from V and 0 bases from J, the gap between germline ends came to 17 bases. The germline V gene has CDR1 MNHNY and CDR2 SVGAGI (reference sequence). The CDR3 is made up of 16 amino acids. This CDR3 reads CASTFRGVPSTDTQYF. The DNA for the CDR3 is TGTGCCAGCACATTCAGGGGGGTCCCCAGCACAGATACGCAGTATTTT.

This chain links TRBV19 with TRBJ1-1; TRBD1 matches at 9 bases. Trimming cost V 6 bases and J 4 bases; bases outside gene matches: 6. The CDR3 loop spans 14 amino acids. Germline CDR1 reads LNHDA; CDR2 reads SQIVND (reference sequence). The CDR3 spells CASRGDRGVTEAFF. The CDR3 DNA follows: TGTGCCAGTAGGGGAGACAGGGGGGTCACTGAAGCTTTCTTT.

J is TRBJ2-7 and V is TRBV27, with TRBD2 matching 9 bases. The CDR3 loop spans 14 amino acids. The V gene's germline CDR1 is MNHEY and CDR2 SMNVEV (reference sequence). The V segment lost 5 bases and the J segment 4 bases; nucleotides outside the gene matches: 6. Here the CDR3 reads CASSAAGGRYEQYF. DNA of the CDR3: TGTGCCAGCAGTGCAGCGGGGGGAAGGTACGAGCAGTACTTC.

The rearrangement links TRBV19 to TRBJ1-4; tentative D call: TRBD1 (5 bases). The CDR3 spans 14 residues. Trimming removed 5 bases from V and 7 bases from J, with 14 bases in between. Germline V CDR1 and CDR2: LNHDA, SQIVND (reference sequence). CDR3 coding DNA: TGTGCCAGTAGTGCCGGGACGCGGGGTGAAAAACTGTTTTTT. This translates into CASSAGTRGEKLFF. Supplemented by reference TRBV19 and TRBJ1-4, the full variable domain reads DGGITQSPKYLFRKEGQNVTLSCEQNLNHDAMYWYRQDPGQGLRLIYYSQIVNDFQKGDIAEGYSVSREKKESFPLTVTSAQKNPTAFYLCASSAGTRGEKLFFGSGTQLSVL.

This chain joins TRBV5-6 and TRBJ1-2; the match to TRBD1 covers 7 bases. This CDR3 is 14 amino acids long. The V gene's germline CDR1 is SGHDT and CDR2 YYEEEE. With 0 bases clipped from V and 6 bases from J, the junction kept 5 bases outside the gene matches. The CDR3: CASSLAGTDHGYTF. CDR3 in DNA: TGTGCCAGCAGCTTGGCCGGGACAGACCATGGCTACACCTTC.

This clone was found a few times. The V call is TRBV29-1, the J call TRBJ2-7, with 9 bases that match TRBD1. Germline V gene sequence: CDR1 SQVTM, CDR2 ANQGSEA. CDR3 size: 12 residues. V was clipped by 6 bases and J by 2 bases; unmatched bases: 2. The CDR3 loop reads CSVRTGAYEQYF. The CDR3 coding sequence is TGCAGCGTACGGACAGGGGCCTACGAGCAGTACTTC.

This clone was seen more than once but under ten times. The chain is built from TRBV9 and TRBJ2-1, with 8 positions matching TRBD2. CDR1 and CDR2 (germline): SGDLS, YYNGEE. The ends lost 4 bases at V and 8 bases at J; junction bases unmatched: 11. This CDR3 comprises 15 residues. This CDR3 is CASSPIGGAFYEQFF. In nucleotides, the CDR3 is TGTGCCAGCAGCCCGATCGGGGGGGCATTCTATGAGCAGTTCTTC.

The chain combines TRBV19 with TRBJ1-2; D unclear. This CDR3 spans 15 amino acids. V gave up 2 bases and J gave up 0 bases, with 10 bases separating them. Germline CDR1 reads LNHDA; CDR2 reads SQIVND (reference sequence). The CDR3 reads CASSIWSPANYGYTF. DNA of the CDR3: TGTGCCAGTAGTATATGGAGTCCAGCTAACTATGGCTACACCTTC.

This clone was recorded a few times. The chain joins TRBV11-2 to TRBJ1-2; D ambiguous. The CDR3 runs to 14 residues. Trimming removed 0 bases at V and 3 bases at J, with 8 bases between. CDR1 is SGHAT, CDR2 FQNNGV, per germline. In DNA, the CDR3 is TGTGCCAGCAGCTTAGAACGCGCATACTATGGCTACACCTTC. Protein: CASSLERAYYGYTF.

The chain links TRBV5-4 to TRBJ2-1; 8 nucleotides align to TRBD2. The V and J ends lost 3 bases and 9 bases, in that order; junction bases with no gene match: 11. CDR1 and CDR2 (germline): SGHNT, YYREEE (reference sequence). This CDR3 comprises 15 residues. The DNA of the CDR3 is TGTGCCAGCAGCTGGGGGTGGAGCGGGGGTTCTGAGCAGTTCTTC. This gives the protein CASSWGWSGGSEQFF.

The chain combines TRBV4-3 with TRBJ2-5; D possibly corresponds to TRBD2 (6 bases). In germline, CDR1 is LGHNA, CDR2 YSLEER. The CDR3 runs to 14 residues. V was pared by 1 base and J by 5 bases, with 11 bases between. Written as DNA, the CDR3 is TGCGCCAGCAGCCAAGGCGGCCGGGGGGAGACCCAGTACTTC. Its protein is CASSQGGRGETQYF.

V gene TRBV5-4 combines with J gene TRBJ2-6; D call uncertain. V was trimmed by 1 base and J by 0 bases, leaving 5 bases between them. This CDR3 has 15 amino acids. Germline loops: CDR1 SGHNT, CDR2 YYREEE (reference sequence). This CDR3 reads CASSLYSSGANVLTF. For the CDR3, the DNA is TGTGCCAGCAGCTTGTACAGCTCTGGGGCCAACGTCCTGACTTTC.

This chain links TRBV5-1 with TRBJ2-3; 7 bases match TRBD1. Trimming at V came to 3 bases and at J to 5 bases, leaving 12 bases not matched to a gene. Germline loops: CDR1 SGHRS, CDR2 YFSETQ. The CDR3 runs 16 residues. CDR3 in DNA: TGCGCCAGCAGCTGGGACAGTGAGGGCGCAAAAGATACGCAGTATTTT. This codes for CASSWDSEGAKDTQYF.

The chain has TRBV28 and TRBJ2-7; D call uncertain. The CDR3 totals 11 residues. The germline V gene encodes CDR1 MDHEN and CDR2 SYDVKM. V dropped 6 bases and J dropped 3 bases, with 6 bases sitting between them. In DNA, the CDR3 is TGTGCCAGCAGCCGTATCTACGAGCAGTACTTC. It translates to CASSRIYEQYF.

V usage is TRBV4-1 and J usage is TRBJ1-1, with D tentatively TRBD1 (5 bases). V lost 1 base to trimming and J lost 4 bases, with 13 bases between them. There are 15 residues in the CDR3. Germline loops: CDR1 MGHRA, CDR2 YSYEKL. The CDR3 DNA follows: TGCGCCAGCAGCCAAGTTCGCGGGGCGGGCACTGAAGCTTTCTTT. Residues: CASSQVRGAGTEAFF.

This clone has a single count. The rearrangement joins TRBV7-2 to TRBJ2-1, with a possible D match to TRBD2 (6 bases). Germline CDR1 reads SGHTA; CDR2 reads FQGNSA. V was cut by 7 bases and J by 7 bases, with 20 bases left in between. The CDR3 spans 15 residues. CDR3 sequence: CASTRTRGLRNEQFF. The CDR3 coding sequence is TGTGCCAGCACCAGAACCCGGGGACTTCGGAATGAGCAGTTCTTC.

The chain uses TRBV30 and TRBJ1-2; weak D call: TRBD1 (5 bases). The CDR3 length is 12 residues. Germline V gives CDR1 GTSNPN, CDR2 SVGIG (reference sequence). Trimming left V 5 bases short and J 4 bases short, with 11 bases between. In nucleotides, the CDR3 is TGTGCCTGGGACGCAGGGATCTATGGCTACACCTTC. Amino acids: CAWDAGIYGYTF.

Note on this clone: Other DNA sequences in this specimen translate into the identical CDR3. The chain carries TRBV3-1 (or the pseudogene TRBV3-2) and TRBJ2-5; a weak D match, TRBD2 (6 bases). Trimming shortened V by 4 bases and J by 1 base, and 10 bases separated the two germline ends. CDR3 length equals 14 residues. Germline V gene data show CDR1 as LGHDT and CDR2 as YNNKEL (reference sequence). The CDR3 sequence: CASSLSGGQETQYF. The CDR3 DNA follows: TGTGCCAGCAGCCTTTCCGGGGGCCAAGAGACCCAGTACTTC.

This clone was seen more than once but under ten times. V and J are TRBV12-5 and TRBJ2-5; TRBD1 agrees at 7 bases. After removal of 6 bases from V and 5 bases from J, the junction contained 21 bases not matched to a gene. CDR3 length: 18 amino acids. CDR1 is LGHNT, CDR2 FRNRAP, per germline. CDR3 nucleotides: TGTGCTAGTGGCCCAACGGGGCAGGGGGACGTCCTGAGGGAGACCCAGTACTTC. Translated, it gives CASGPTGQGDVLRETQYF.

This sequence joins TRBV28 and TRBJ2-1; TRBD2 aligns across 13 bases. CDR3 size: 14 residues. The ends lost 6 bases at V and 9 bases at J; junction bases unmatched: 5. In germline, CDR1 is MDHEN, CDR2 SYDVKM. CDR3 in amino acids: CASRLAGGLGEQFF. The CDR3 DNA reads TGTGCCAGCAGACTAGCGGGGGGGCTGGGTGAGCAGTTCTTC.

The chain joins TRBV7-6 to TRBJ1-6, with 9 bases aligning to TRBD1. The V segment lost 4 bases and the J segment 6 bases; nucleotides outside the gene matches: 7. The CDR3 is 16 amino acids. Per the germline V gene, CDR1 is SGHVS and CDR2 is FNYEAQ. CDR3 loop: CASSSGQGASNSPLHF. CDR3 in DNA: TGTGCCAGCAGCTCGGGACAGGGAGCTTCTAATTCACCCCTCCACTTT. The variable domain in full, with the rest retrieved from reference TRBV7-6 and TRBJ1-6, is GAGVSQSPRYKVTKRGQDVALRCDPISGHVSLYWYRQALGQGPEFLTYFNYEAQQDKSGLPNDRFSAERPEGSISTLTIQRTEQRDSAMYRCASSSGQGASNSPLHFGNGTRLTVT.

The chain couples TRBV18 to TRBJ1-6; D unresolved. The length of the CDR3 is 18 residues. V was clipped by 3 bases and J by 0 bases, with 15 bases between them. Per the germline V gene, CDR1 is KGHSH and CDR2 is LQKENI. The CDR3 nucleotides read TGTGCCAGCTCACCTTGGCCCCCGAGGAGCTCCTATAATTCACCCCTCCACTTT. It specifies CASSPWPPRSSYNSPLHF.